This TCR beta chain is drawn from a study of OX40 agonist ivuxolimab in advanced cancers. V was pared by 1 base and J by 6 bases, with 13 bases between. The CDR3 is 14 amino acids. The germline V gene has CDR1 SGHTS and CDR2 YDEGEE. Sequencing used immunoSEQ multiplex PCR; TCRdb keeps in-frame clones, though not all of them. This sample has some 49,000 clones, with over 75% found just once. The rearrangement links TRBV5-8 to TRBJ1-2; D may be TRBD1 (5 bases). Sequencing used CD4+ or CD8+ T cells sorted from blood, obtained in a trial of the OX40 agonist ivuxolimab. The sequence was obtained from an adult with an advanced solid tumor such as melanoma, head and neck, liver or kidney cancer. CDR3 in amino acids: CASSLRRAGHGYTF. The CDR3 DNA sequence: TGTGCCAGCAGCTTGCGGCGGGCAGGGCATGGCTACACCTTC.